This TCR beta chain originates from a study of blood T cell repertoires in COVID-19. Produced via immunoSEQ multiplex PCR; TCRdb's table is partial and in-frame only. The repertoire includes 110,000 or so clones, under 85% of them detected once, and just over 4% sits in the top ten. This CDR3 has 14 amino acids. V lost 1 base to trimming and J lost 7 bases, with 13 bases between them. Germline loops: CDR1 SEHNR, CDR2 FQNEAQ (reference sequence). The TCR sequence derives from a woman between 70 and 85 years old with acute or convalescent COVID-19. What was sequenced was peripheral blood. V and J are TRBV7-9 and TRBJ1-1; D is uncertain. CDR3 protein: CASSLEAGEYEAFF. The CDR3 nucleotides are TGTGCCAGCAGCTTAGAAGCCGGGGAGTATGAAGCTTTCTTT.